One and the same sample provided the 24 T cell receptor beta chains below, sequenced in a study of vaccination and CD4 T cells after COVID-19. The antigens of these receptors remain unknown. The treatment denotes: approximately 9-day PBMC culture with coronavirus spike peptide pools or control peptides (ViraFEST assay). CD4+ T lymphocytes from the unexposed donor were collected before the COVID-19 pandemic (2011-2018). Sequenced with the Oncomine TCR Beta short-read assay was DNA taken from cultured CD4+ T cells. Each CDR3 protein is one row after TCRdb ran MiXCR on the PCR reads. The repertoire has 7,000 or so distinct CDR3 sequences, about a third of them found once; the top ten carry about 20%. The specimen was CD4+ T cells from blood, cultured in vitro. These receptors all stem from a human donor in good health.

This chain joins TRBV11-2 and TRBJ1-1; D possibly corresponds to TRBD1 (6 bases). The CDR3 covers 15 residues. Between the trimmed V and J ends, which lost 0 bases and 3 bases, there was a span of 11 bases. Germline CDR1 is SGHAT and CDR2 is FQNNGV. CDR3 sequence reads: CASSLEDRTDTEAFF. CDR3 DNA sequence: TGTGCCAGCAGCTTAGAGGACAGAACAGACACTGAAGCTTTCTTT.

By sample share, this clonotype is medium-sized. The CDR3 sequence: CASSLNGNTQYF. In nucleotides, the CDR3 is TGTGCCAGCAGCTTAAATGGAAATACGCAGTATTTT. The rearrangement uses TRBV7-8 and TRBJ2-3; D unresolved. V was pared by 2 bases and J by 7 bases, with 7 bases between. CDR1 is SGHVS and CDR2 is FQNEAQ in the germline V gene. The CDR3 is 12 amino acids. Together with reference TRBV7-8 and TRBJ2-3, the CDR3 gives the full variable domain: GAGVSQSPRYKVAKRGQDVALRCDPISGHVSLFWYQQALGQGPEFLTYFQNEAQLDKSGLPSDRFFAERPEGSVSTLKIQRTQQEDSAVYLCASSLNGNTQYFGPGTRLTVL.

V and J are TRBV20-1 and TRBJ2-5, with a possible D match to TRBD2 (5 bases). The CDR3 extends over 12 amino acids. The germline V and J ends were trimmed by 6 bases and 1 base, with 9 bases remaining between them. The germline CDR1 and CDR2 sequences are DFQATT and SNEGSKA (reference sequence). The CDR3 loop reads CSAPLAQETQYF. In DNA, the CDR3 is TGCAGTGCGCCCCTAGCCCAAGAGACCCAGTACTTC.

This clonotype has a handful of counts. V usage is TRBV6-1 and J usage is TRBJ2-7, with 10 bases matching TRBD1. The CDR3 loop spans 16 amino acids. The germline V gene encodes CDR1 MNHNS and CDR2 SASEGT. V gave up 4 bases and J gave up 5 bases; unmatched junction bases: 11. CDR3 sequence (DNA): TGTGCCAGCAGTGGCCCCGGGACAGGGGCTAACAACGAGCAGTACTTC. Translation gives CASSGPGTGANNEQYF.

The V and J genes are TRBV6-2 or TRBV6-3 and TRBJ2-2, with D possibly being TRBD1 or TRBD2 (5 bases each). The CDR3 is 15 residues long. Trimming cost V 5 bases and J 5 bases, with 15 bases left between them. Germline CDR1 MNHEY, CDR2 SVGEGT. The CDR3 sequence: CASSSGGASTGELFF. Here the CDR3 DNA reads TGTGCCAGCAGTAGCGGTGGGGCGAGTACCGGGGAGCTGTTTTTT.

DNA of the CDR3: TGTGCCAGCAGCGTAGAGAGTTCCTACGAGCAGTACTTC. Residues: CASSVESSYEQYF. V is TRBV9 and J is TRBJ2-7; D call uncertain. Germline V gene sequence: CDR1 SGDLS, CDR2 YYNGEE. V lost 0 bases and J lost 1, with 5 bases in between. The CDR3 totals 13 residues.

The rearrangement joins TRBV14 to TRBJ2-1; TRBD2 is a possible D gene (5 bases). With 3 bases removed from V and 8 bases from J, the gap between germline ends came to 14 bases. The CDR3 is 14 residues long. In germline, CDR1 is SGHDN, CDR2 FVKESK. CDR3 loop: CASSHLGVSYEQFF. For the CDR3, the DNA is TGTGCCAGCAGCCACCTCGGGGTATCGTATGAGCAGTTCTTC.

V usage is TRBV24-1 and J usage is TRBJ2-3; TRBD2 matches 15 bases. CDR1 is KGHDR and CDR2 is SFDVKD in the germline V gene. There are 18 residues in the CDR3. The trim removed 3 bases at V and 7 bases at J, leaving 10 bases unmatched. This chain's CDR3 is CATSDPRTSGGAANTQYF. Written as DNA, the CDR3 is TGTGCCACCAGTGATCCCAGGACTAGCGGGGGGGCCGCGAATACGCAGTATTTT.

The V and J genes are TRBV2 and TRBJ1-2; 8 nucleotides align to TRBD1. Germline values: CDR1 SNHLY, CDR2 FYNNEI. The ends lost 5 bases at V and 8 bases at J; junction bases unmatched: 10. The CDR3 is 14 residues long. The DNA of the CDR3 is TGTGCCAGCAGTCCAGACAGGGGACCGCGGGGCTACACCTTC. Amino acid sequence: CASSPDRGPRGYTF.

V usage is TRBV27 and J usage is TRBJ2-1, with D unclear. The CDR3 runs 14 residues. Germline CDR1 is MNHEY and CDR2 is SMNVEV (reference sequence). The V gene lost 5 bases and the J gene lost 2 bases, with 10 bases spanning the gap. The CDR3 sequence: CASSRLGPYNEQFF. The CDR3 DNA sequence: TGTGCCAGCAGTCGACTGGGCCCCTACAATGAGCAGTTCTTC.

V and J are TRBV6-1 and TRBJ1-2; no reliable D call. The germline gives CDR1 MNHNS, CDR2 SASEGT. Between the trimmed V and J ends, which lost 8 bases and 5 bases, there was a span of 21 bases. The CDR3 spans 15 residues. The CDR3 nucleotides read TGTGCCAGCCGATCCCCTCCTGGGTTAGGGTATGGCTACACCTTC. Translated, it gives CASRSPPGLGYGYTF.

The chain has TRBV19 and TRBJ1-1; D is unclear. V was clipped by 5 bases and J by 4 bases, with 17 bases between them. This CDR3 region has 15 residues. Germline assignment: CDR1 LNHDA and CDR2 SQIVND (reference sequence). Here the CDR3 reads CASSPPPGRGTEAFF. CDR3 DNA sequence: TGTGCCAGTAGTCCCCCCCCGGGTCGGGGCACTGAAGCTTTCTTT. Full variable domain (outside the CDR3, taken from reference TRBV19 and TRBJ1-1): DGGITQSPKYLFRKEGQNVTLSCEQNLNHDAMYWYRQDPGQGLRLIYYSQIVNDFQKGDIAEGYSVSREKKESFPLTVTSAQKNPTAFYLCASSPPPGRGTEAFFGQGTRLTVV.

This clonotype was counted only a few times. The genes are TRBV19 and TRBJ1-2; D gene ambiguous. The CDR3 totals 12 residues. Germline CDR1 reads LNHDA; CDR2 reads SQIVND (reference sequence). V dropped 6 bases and J dropped 8 bases, with 13 bases sitting between them. The CDR3 spells CASSPGVGGYTF. As DNA, the CDR3 is TGTGCCAGTAGCCCCGGAGTGGGCGGCTACACCTTC.

This chain uses TRBV6-2 or TRBV6-3 with TRBJ2-7; perhaps TRBD1 as D (6 bases). This CDR3 region has 15 residues. Germline V gene sequence: CDR1 MNHEY, CDR2 SVGEGT. V was trimmed by 6 bases and J by 3 bases, leaving 18 bases between them. The CDR3 DNA is TGTGCCAGCAGCCCGACAGGAACCCATAACTACGAGCAGTACTTC. This codes for CASSPTGTHNYEQYF.

This clonotype was seen more than once but under ten times. V is TRBV19 and J is TRBJ1-5; D remains unclear. The CDR3 totals 15 residues. The V end was cut by 3 bases, the J end by 0 bases, with 9 bases between. Germline V CDR1 and CDR2: LNHDA, SQIVND (reference sequence). CDR3 amino acids: CASSIEEYSNQPQHF. For the CDR3, the DNA is TGTGCCAGTAGTATTGAAGAGTATAGCAATCAGCCCCAGCATTTT. Variable domain in full (rest from reference TRBV19 and TRBJ1-5): DGGITQSPKYLFRKEGQNVTLSCEQNLNHDAMYWYRQDPGQGLRLIYYSQIVNDFQKGDIAEGYSVSREKKESFPLTVTSAQKNPTAFYLCASSIEEYSNQPQHFGDGTRLSIL.

To note about this clonotype: A read error may produce the germline difference seen at one junction end. The genes are TRBV20-1 and TRBJ2-1; D is unresolved. This CDR3 is built from 13 residues. Germline V CDR1 and CDR2: DFQATT, SNEGSKA (reference sequence). CDR3 sequence reads: CSVRDGVLEEQFF. The CDR3, as DNA: TGCAGTGTTAGAGACGGTGTCCTGGAGGAGCAGTTCTTC.

This clonotype showed up just a few times. This sequence joins TRBV20-1 and TRBJ2-3; 9 bases align to TRBD2. CDR1 and CDR2 from the germline V gene are DFQATT and SNEGSKA (reference sequence). This CDR3 contains 12 residues. V lost 0 bases and J lost 14; bases outside the gene matches: 6. The CDR3 DNA sequence: TGCAGTGCTAGAGATGCGCTAGCGGGGTCGTATTTT. Its translation: CSARDALAGSYF.

This clonotype came up a few times. The rearrangement uses TRBV20-1 and TRBJ1-2; weak D call: TRBD1 (5 bases). The CDR3 sequence is 13 residues long. CDR1 and CDR2 (germline): DFQATT, SNEGSKA (reference sequence). Trimming removed 3 bases at V and 1 base at J, with 9 bases between. The CDR3 protein is CSASGGLNYGYTF. The CDR3 bases are TGCAGTGCTAGCGGGGGACTTAACTATGGCTACACCTTC.

The gene calls are TRBV9 and TRBJ1-6; 9 bases fit TRBD1. This CDR3 comprises 16 residues. V lost 5 bases to trimming and J lost 7 bases; unmatched junction nucleotides: 10. CDR1 SGDLS and CDR2 YYNGEE come from the germline V gene. This CDR3 is CASRTGTGTINSPLHF. CDR3 DNA sequence: TGTGCCAGCAGAACCGGGACAGGGACTATAAATTCACCCCTCCACTTT.

The chain recombines TRBV2 with TRBJ1-2; no clear D. V lost 4 bases and J lost 4, with 4 bases in between. CDR3 length equals 11 residues. Germline V CDR1 and CDR2: SNHLY, FYNNEI. The CDR3 DNA sequence: TGTGCCAGCAGTGCCCTCTATGGCTACACCTTC. It encodes CASSALYGYTF.

This chain joins TRBV20-1 and TRBJ2-3; 9 bases are shared with TRBD1. The CDR3 is made up of 18 amino acids. With V trimmed by 0 bases and J by 3 bases, 13 bases remained unmatched. In germline, CDR1 is DFQATT, CDR2 SNEGSKA (reference sequence). The CDR3, as DNA: TGCAGTGCTAGAGATCCTTGGGACAGGGAGGGACCGACAGATACGCAGTATTTT. Protein product: CSARDPWDREGPTDTQYF.

This rearrangement joins TRBV11-3 to TRBJ2-2; D assignment may be TRBD1 or TRBD2 (5 bases each). Germline loops: CDR1 SGHNT, CDR2 YENEEA. This CDR3 comprises 13 residues. The V end was cut by 3 bases, the J end by 6 bases, with 8 bases between. The CDR3 sequence is CASSFRDPGELFF. The CDR3 DNA follows: TGTGCCAGCAGCTTCAGGGACCCCGGGGAGCTGTTTTTT.

The CDR3, as DNA: TGTGCCACCACCCCCCAGACCTACAATGAGCAGTTCTTC. This translates into CATTPQTYNEQFF. The chain recombines TRBV7-9 with TRBJ2-1; D gene unclear. Trimming took off 10 bases at V and 2 bases at J, with 12 bases between the two ends. Germline V gives CDR1 SEHNR, CDR2 FQNEAQ (reference sequence). CDR3 length equals 13 residues.

This clonotype came up a few times. The chain couples TRBV29-1 to TRBJ2-5, with TRBD1 as a possible D gene (5 bases). CDR3 length: 14 amino acids. Germline lookup yields CDR1 SQVTM and CDR2 ANQGSEA. Trimming shortened V by 2 bases and J by 1 base, and 11 bases separated the two germline ends. CDR3 sequence: CSVEKRRAQETQYF. CDR3 nucleotide sequence: TGCAGCGTTGAAAAGCGCAGGGCCCAAGAGACCCAGTACTTC.